The sequence of this T cell receptor beta chain was determined in a study of T cell repertoires in cytomegalovirus infection. The overall study: Public TCR beta signatures marked donors with CMV infection and the matching HLA.

This clonotype was detected a few times. The antigen is not known. Study results and limitations: Cumulative public TCR beta family frequency identified carriers of CMV plus the relevant HLA. In two of eight donors, the top clonotype was HLA-C-restricted CMV-specific.

TCRdb ran MiXCR on the reads and lists one entry per CDR3 protein. The sample includes around 130,000 distinct CDR3 sequences, 20% to 30% seen only once; the top ten take roughly 33%. Sequenced input: PBMCs, sequenced either directly or after in vitro stimulation (not recorded which). The receptor was isolated from a human donor in good health (CMV status not recorded). Some clones in this sample may be carry-over from other donors' samples.

CDR3 nucleotides: TGTGCCAGCAGTGGGGGACTAGCGGGAAGAAGCTACGAGCAGTACGTC. As protein: CASSGGLAGRSYEQYV. The rearrangement uses TRBV12-3 or TRBV12-4 and TRBJ2-7; the match to TRBD2 covers 13 bases. CDR3 length: 16 amino acids. V lost 5 bases, J lost 3 bases, and 7 bases stayed unmatched.